This is a list of T cell receptor beta chains from one sample in a study of cytomegalovirus exposure and HLA in healthy donors. Measured with immunoSEQ multiplex PCR; TCRdb has only the in-frame clones, and not every one. This sample has approximately 150,000 clones, with approximately 60% found just once. The sample comprised PBMCs. Every receptor here comes from an older woman in good health and CMV-seropositive. CDR3s include the opening cysteine and the closing phenylalanine or tryptophan. The D gene is left open where the match is weak. Size values are once, few and many counts, or a class for expanded clones, and some rows have none.

V,length,D,J,size,CDR3,DNA
TRBV6-5,15,TRBD1,TRBJ1-5,-,CASSSGTGGDQPQHF,TGTGCCAGCAGTTCCGGGACAGGGGGCGATCAGCCCCAGCATTTT
TRBV6-1,17,TRBD2,TRBJ2-5,-,CASSEEVAGGRPETQYF,TGTGCCAGCAGTGAAGAGGTAGCGGGAGGAAGGCCGGAGACCCAGTACTTC
TRBV5-1,16,TRBD1,TRBJ2-1,few,CASSSRQGAQGNEQFF,TGCGCCAGCAGCTCTAGACAGGGGGCGCAGGGCAATGAGCAGTTCTTC
TRBV5-6,14,-,TRBJ1-1,-,CASSFGYMNTEAFF,TGTGCCAGCAGCTTCGGGTATATGAACACTGAAGCTTTCTTT
TRBV10-3,12,-,TRBJ1-1,-,CAIRGGSTEAFF,TGTGCCATCAGAGGGGGAAGCACTGAAGCTTTCTTT
TRBV7-2,15,-,TRBJ2-7,few,CASSLEGLASYEQYF,TGTGCCAGCAGCTTAGAAGGTCTAGCATCCTACGAGCAGTACTTC
TRBV7-2,15,-,TRBJ2-1,once,CASSYRDLSYNEQFF,TGTGCCAGCAGCTACCGGGATCTCTCCTACAATGAGCAGTTCTTC
TRBV4-3,12,-,TRBJ2-7,-,CASSQVAGEQYF,TGCGCCAGCAGCCAAGTAGCTGGCGAGCAGTACTTC
TRBV13,16,-,TRBJ1-3,-,CASSPRGGRSGNTIYF,TGTGCCAGCAGCCCCCGGGGAGGCCGCTCTGGAAACACCATATATTTT
TRBV7-9,15,-,TRBJ2-1,-,CASSFSSGYRNEQFF,TGTGCCAGCAGCTTTAGTTCTGGATACAGGAATGAGCAGTTCTTC
TRBV6-5,15,-,TRBJ2-7,few,CASSYRAGLAYEQYF,TGTGCCAGCAGTTACAGGGCGGGACTCGCCTACGAGCAGTACTTC
TRBV2,14,-,TRBJ1-5,-,CASSEGGGGQPQHF,TGTGCCAGCAGTGAAGGGGGGGGAGGTCAGCCCCAGCATTTT
TRBV28,16,-,TRBJ1-2,few,CASSSPYGSTNYGYTF,TGTGCCAGCAGTTCACCTTACGGGTCAACTAACTATGGCTACACCTTC
TRBV15,12,TRBD2,TRBJ2-1,-,CATSTPTSPPFF,TGTGCCACCAGCACCCCGACTAGCCCCCCGTTCTTC
TRBV7-3,16,-,TRBJ2-3,-,CASSLRGGTSTDTQYF,TGTGCCAGCAGCTTAAGGGGCGGGACTAGCACAGATACGCAGTATTTT
TRBV29-1,13,-,TRBJ2-7,-,CSVLQGGSYEQYF,TGCAGCGTGTTACAGGGTGGGTCCTACGAGCAGTACTTC
TRBV21-1,14,-,TRBJ2-7,-,CASSKGREAYEQYF,TGTGCCAGCAGCAAAGGCAGGGAGGCCTACGAGCAGTACTTC
TRBV19,17,TRBD1,TRBJ2-5,once,CASSTHRGLEGRETQYF,TGTGCCAGTAGTACCCACAGGGGGCTAGAGGGAAGGGAGACCCAGTACTTC
TRBV6-1,14,-,TRBJ2-7,-,CASSEAQWGDEQYF,TGTGCCAGCAGTGAAGCCCAATGGGGGGACGAGCAGTACTTC
TRBV19,16,TRBD1,TRBJ1-5,-,CASSPGTAASNQPQHF,TGTGCCAGTAGCCCCGGGACAGCCGCTAGCAATCAGCCCCAGCATTTT
TRBV10-3,14,-,TRBJ2-2,-,CAISESSYGGELFF,TGTGCCATCAGTGAGTCGTCTTACGGCGGGGAGCTGTTTTTT
TRBV28,15,-,TRBJ1-6,few,CASSLASSYNSPLHF,TGTGCCAGCAGTTTGGCTAGCTCCTATAATTCACCCCTCCACTTT
TRBV18,14,TRBD2,TRBJ2-7,-,CASSGRESSYEQYF,TGTGCCAGCTCAGGGCGGGAGAGCTCCTACGAGCAGTACTTC
TRBV7-9,19,TRBD1,TRBJ2-7,-,CASSPSTGPLRVEAYEQYF,TGTGCCAGCAGCCCGTCGACAGGGCCGCTCAGGGTGGAGGCCTACGAGCAGTACTTC
TRBV18,13,-,TRBJ2-7,-,CASSPVASYEQYF,TGTGCCAGCTCACCGGTGGCTTCCTACGAGCAGTACTTC
TRBV19,16,-,TRBJ1-1,-,CAGSVNRTEQNTEAFF,TGTGCCGGTAGTGTGAACAGGACAGAACAGAACACTGAAGCTTTCTTT
TRBV30,21,TRBD2,TRBJ2-1,-,CAWRRSRRGTSGTSSYNEQFF,TGTGCCTGGAGGCGTTCACGTCGGGGGACTAGCGGTACCAGCTCCTACAATGAGCAGTTCTTC
TRBV7-9,16,-,TRBJ2-2,-,CASSLFTGVNTGELFF,TGTGCCAGCAGCTTGTTTACGGGAGTTAACACCGGGGAGCTGTTTTTT
TRBV5-4,14,-,TRBJ2-1,few,CASSPAVERNEQFF,TGTGCCAGCAGCCCAGCGGTAGAGAGAAATGAGCAGTTCTTC